This T cell receptor (beta chain) came from a study of T cells in Graves' hyperthyroidism and ophthalmopathy. Study background: The initial diagnosis was the point when peripheral blood was collected, ahead of any treatment. Whole-study results and caveats: Classification by a 13 V-J model distinguished ophthalmopathy from stable hyperthyroidism.

The CDR3 sequence is 11 residues long. V lost 5 bases, J lost 6 bases, and 7 bases lay in between. Germline V gene sequence: CDR1 LNHDA, CDR2 SQIVND (reference sequence). Calling Graves' hyperthyroidism stable meant ophthalmopathy did not progress within 18 months. Hyperthyroidism had been newly diagnosed in patients aged 18 to 65, and its duration was under 2 months. This clonotype was counted ten times or more. Its antigen is unidentified. What was amplified from RNA transcripts were TCR beta CDR3 regions. Initially, a first-round RT-PCR of the TCR CDR3 employed the HTBI primer set. MiXCR, run by TCRdb on the multiplex PCR reads, gives a single entry per CDR3 protein. Of hundreds of thousands of distinct CDR3 sequences in the sample, around 38% were seen once.

The chain has TRBV19 and TRBJ1-1; D not resolved. The clonotype was recovered from a man aged 18 to 30 with Graves' hyperthyroidism. The sequencing sample was made of blood. CDR3: CASSEYPEAFF. CDR3 DNA: TGTGCCAGTAGTGAGTACCCTGAAGCTTTCTTT.